The next 18 T cell receptor beta chains were all read from a single sample in a study of CD4+ T cells in melanoma. Clones were read by immunoSEQ multiplex PCR, and TCRdb kept only the in-frame ones, dropping some. The sample lists 90,000 to 130,000 clones; 92% were seen once. Sequenced sample: peripheral blood. Every receptor here comes from a human donor with melanoma.

The V and J genes are TRBV4-2 and TRBJ2-3; D is possibly TRBD1 (7 bases). This CDR3 comprises 15 residues. The V end lost 5 bases, the J end lost 0 bases, and 12 bases lay between the germline ends. Germline assignment: CDR1 LGHNA and CDR2 YNFKEQ. The CDR3 DNA reads TGTGCCAGCAGCTTCAGGGGGGCTAGCACAGATACGCAGTATTTT. Translation: CASSFRGASTDTQYF.

The J gene is TRBJ2-7, the V gene TRBV11-2; tentative D call: TRBD2 (7 bases). CDR1 is SGHAT, CDR2 FQNNGV, per germline. The CDR3 is made up of 16 amino acids. The V gene lost 5 bases and the J gene lost 1 base, with 18 bases spanning the gap. The CDR3: CASSQFRGGGSYEQYF. In nucleotides, the CDR3 is TGTGCCAGCAGCCAATTTCGAGGGGGAGGGTCCTACGAGCAGTACTTC.

This sequence joins TRBV12-5 and TRBJ2-5, with D perhaps matching TRBD2 (6 bases). The CDR3 totals 13 residues. Trimming pared 1 base from V and 3 bases from J, leaving 6 bases between. Germline assignment: CDR1 LGHNT and CDR2 FRNRAP. The CDR3 spells CASGLAGEETQYF. DNA of the CDR3: TGTGCTAGTGGTTTGGCGGGGGAAGAGACCCAGTACTTC.

The chain links TRBV19 to TRBJ2-5, with D perhaps matching TRBD1 or TRBD2 (5 bases each). CDR1 LNHDA and CDR2 SQIVND come from the germline V gene (reference sequence). This CDR3 has 15 amino acids. V was cut by 4 bases and J by 6 bases, with 18 bases left in between. Here the CDR3 DNA reads TGTGCCAGTAGTAAACAGGAGTGGGGGATGAAGACCCAGTACTTC. It translates to CASSKQEWGMKTQYF. Together with reference TRBV19 and TRBJ2-5, the CDR3 gives the full variable domain: DGGITQSPKYLFRKEGQNVTLSCEQNLNHDAMYWYRQDPGQGLRLIYYSQIVNDFQKGDIAEGYSVSREKKESFPLTVTSAQKNPTAFYLCASSKQEWGMKTQYFGPGTRLLVL.

The chain combines TRBV5-1 with TRBJ2-3, with no clear D. From germline, CDR1 is SGHRS and CDR2 YFSETQ. The CDR3 extends over 12 amino acids. The V end lost 0 bases, the J end lost 4 bases, and 3 bases lay between the germline ends. The CDR3, as DNA: TGCGCCAGCAGCTTGGCTGCAGATACGCAGTATTTT. Amino acid sequence: CASSLAADTQYF.

The rearrangement uses TRBV7-2 and TRBJ2-7; the match to TRBD1 covers 8 bases. Germline V gene data show CDR1 as SGHTA and CDR2 as FQGNSA. The CDR3 extends over 15 amino acids. The trim removed 2 bases at V and 2 bases at J, leaving 5 bases unmatched. CDR3 protein: CASSLNAGQAYEQYF. The CDR3, as DNA: TGTGCCAGCAGCTTAAACGCGGGACAGGCCTACGAGCAGTACTTC.

The V and J genes are TRBV2 and TRBJ2-7; 7 bases are shared with TRBD1. V shed 8 bases, J shed 0 bases, and the junction held 7 bases outside the gene matches. Germline V lookup: CDR1 SNHLY, CDR2 FYNNEI. The CDR3 runs 14 residues. Here the CDR3 DNA reads TGTGCCAGCTTTTTACAGGGGAACTCCTACGAGCAGTACTTC. Its protein product is CASFLQGNSYEQYF.

The rearrangement links TRBV30 to TRBJ1-2; TRBD1 matches 7 bases. J was trimmed by 6 bases and V by 0 bases; bases with no gene match: 4. CDR1 is GTSNPN and CDR2 is SVGIG in the germline V gene (reference sequence). The CDR3 runs 13 residues. The CDR3: CAWSVGQGDGYTF. CDR3 DNA: TGTGCCTGGAGTGTAGGTCAGGGGGATGGCTACACCTTC.

The rearrangement links TRBV18 to TRBJ1-2, with a tentative D call TRBD1 (6 bases). V was clipped by 4 bases and J by 4 bases, with 13 bases between them. Germline values: CDR1 KGHSH, CDR2 LQKENI. The CDR3 loop spans 14 amino acids. The CDR3 bases are TGTGCCAGCTCACAGGGACATTCCTCCTATGGCTACACCTTC. Amino acid sequence: CASSQGHSSYGYTF.

J is TRBJ2-5 and V is TRBV10-3, with 9 bases that match TRBD2. The germline V gene encodes CDR1 ENHRY and CDR2 SYGVKD. The CDR3 has 14 residues. V shed 6 bases and J 2 bases; nucleotides not matched to a gene: 4. CDR3 nucleotides: TGTGCCATCAGACGGGCGGGAGGGCAAGAGACCCAGTACTTC. Amino acids: CAIRRAGGQETQYF.

V gene TRBV11-2 combines with J gene TRBJ2-7, with a possible D match to TRBD1 (6 bases). The V end lost 5 bases, the J end lost 2 bases, and 10 bases lay between the germline ends. The CDR3 contains 13 residues. Per the germline V gene, CDR1 is SGHAT and CDR2 is FQNNGV. For the CDR3, the DNA is TGTGCCAGCAGCCGGGACATCCCCTACGAGCAGTACTTC. Amino acids: CASSRDIPYEQYF.

V usage is TRBV7-9 and J usage is TRBJ2-7; no firm D call. V gave up 0 bases and J gave up 4 bases, with 16 bases separating them. Germline values: CDR1 SEHNR, CDR2 FQNEAQ (reference sequence). This CDR3 comprises 16 residues. The CDR3 coding sequence is TGTGCCAGCAGCTTAGCGCATCCAGGAGACCCGTACGAGCAGTACTTC. Translating it yields CASSLAHPGDPYEQYF.

The chain employs TRBV19 and TRBJ1-2; D possibly corresponds to TRBD1 (6 bases). The CDR3 is 14 residues long. The germline gives CDR1 LNHDA, CDR2 SQIVND (reference sequence). V was clipped by 3 bases and J by 5 bases, with 13 bases between them. The chain's CDR3 is CASSIRGIQYGYTF. CDR3 nucleotides: TGTGCCAGTAGTATCAGGGGAATACAGTATGGCTACACCTTC.

Concerning this clone: Other nucleotide sequences in the sample specify the same CDR3. CDR3 residues: CASSFNVNTEAFF. The CDR3 DNA sequence: TGTGCCAGCAGCTTTAATGTGAACACTGAAGCTTTCTTT. The V and J genes are TRBV5-4 and TRBJ1-1; D gene ambiguous. The germline V gene encodes CDR1 SGHNT and CDR2 YYREEE (reference sequence). The CDR3 runs to 13 residues. V lost 2 bases and J 0 bases, leaving 5 bases between the germline ends.

The J gene is TRBJ1-4, the V gene TRBV5-1; D is perhaps TRBD1 (5 bases). V was shortened by 0 bases and J by 7 bases, with 13 bases between the two germline ends. The CDR3 is 15 residues long. Germline assignment: CDR1 SGHRS and CDR2 YFSETQ. The CDR3: CASSLEGRGIEKLFF. Here the CDR3 DNA reads TGCGCCAGCAGCTTGGAGGGGCGCGGGATTGAAAAACTGTTTTTT.

A note on this clone: Different DNA sequences within this sample yield the same CDR3. This chain joins TRBV5-1 and TRBJ1-1, with D possibly being TRBD1 (6 bases). V was pared by 1 base and J by 4 bases, with 8 bases between. In germline, CDR1 is SGHRS, CDR2 YFSETQ. The CDR3 has 13 amino acids. CDR3 nucleotide sequence: TGCGCCAGCAGCTTGAGAGGGGGCACTGAAGCTTTCTTT. Protein product: CASSLRGGTEAFF.

The gene calls are TRBV4-3 and TRBJ2-7; 7 bases align to TRBD1. With 0 bases clipped from V and 2 bases from J, the junction kept 4 bases outside the gene matches. Per the germline V gene, CDR1 is LGHNA and CDR2 is YSLEER. The CDR3 spans 15 residues. The CDR3 loop is CASSQDRDSPYEQYF. CDR3 in DNA: TGCGCCAGCAGCCAAGATCGGGACAGCCCCTACGAGCAGTACTTC.

The chain uses TRBV5-6 and TRBJ1-5, with D possibly matching TRBD1 (6 bases). Germline lookup yields CDR1 SGHDT and CDR2 YYEEEE. The CDR3 has 16 amino acids. Trimming took 4 bases from V and 1 from J, leaving 15 bases between them. The CDR3 reads CASSPLGGRSNQPQHF. The CDR3 nucleotides read TGTGCCAGCAGCCCGCTTGGGGGGCGAAGCAATCAGCCCCAGCATTTT.